The rows below give T cell receptor beta chains drawn from one sample of a study of blood T cell repertoires in COVID-19. Assay used: immunoSEQ multiplex PCR; TCRdb lists only in-frame clones, some missing. The sample has about 250,000 clones, 70% to 90% seen once. The source material was peripheral blood. The receptors here all came from a man over 45 with acute or convalescent COVID-19. Both conserved end residues are part of each CDR3. The order of the fields is J gene, V gene, clone size, D gene, CDR3 protein, CDR3 DNA. D genes are given only for firm matches. Rows may omit the clone size; those that give it use once, few, many or a size class.

J: TRBJ2-1; V: TRBV4-2; size: .; D: TRBD2; CDR3: CASSQGTSENNEQFF; DNA: TGTGCCAGCAGCCAGGGGACTAGCGAGAACAATGAGCAGTTCTTC
J: TRBJ1-2; V: TRBV28; size: .; D: TRBD1; CDR3: CASSSPRGTGAYSYGYTF; DNA: TGTGCCAGCAGTTCCCCTCGGGGGACAGGGGCTTATAGCTATGGCTACACCTTC
J: TRBJ2-7; V: TRBV19; size: .; D: .; CDR3: CASSTGQRAYEQYF; DNA: TGTGCCAGTAGTACCGGACAGAGGGCCTACGAGCAGTACTTC
J: TRBJ1-2; V: TRBV6-5; size: few; D: TRBD1; CDR3: CASTPGQGGNYGYTF; DNA: TGTGCCAGCACCCCCGGACAGGGCGGAAACTATGGCTACACCTTC
J: TRBJ1-1; V: TRBV7-2; size: .; D: .; CDR3: CASSLDEGAMNTEAFF; DNA: TGTGCCAGCAGCTTAGACGAAGGGGCCATGAACACTGAAGCTTTCTTT
J: TRBJ1-5; V: TRBV28; size: .; D: .; CDR3: CASSLGSAGGPQHF; DNA: TGTGCCAGCAGTTTAGGTTCAGCCGGCGGGCCCCAGCATTTT
J: TRBJ2-7; V: TRBV5-6; size: .; D: TRBD2; CDR3: CASSLRLRTSVYEQYF; DNA: TGTGCCAGCAGCTTGAGGCTAAGGACTAGCGTCTACGAGCAGTACTTC
J: TRBJ2-1; V: TRBV27; size: .; D: TRBD2; CDR3: CASSLRLAGKYNEQFF; DNA: TGTGCCAGCAGTTTACGACTAGCGGGGAAGTACAATGAGCAGTTCTTC
J: TRBJ2-7; V: TRBV9; size: .; D: .; CDR3: CASSVGDGTSYEQYF; DNA: TGTGCCAGCAGCGTAGGTGATGGCACCTCCTACGAGCAGTACTTC
J: TRBJ1-2; V: TRBV2; size: .; D: TRBD1; CDR3: CASKKPRDRDGYTF; DNA: TGTGCCAGCAAAAAACCACGGGACAGGGATGGCTACACCTTC
J: TRBJ2-7; V: TRBV7-2; size: .; D: .; CDR3: CASSLGEKFYEQYF; DNA: TGTGCCAGCAGCTTAGGCGAGAAGTTCTACGAGCAGTACTTC
J: TRBJ1-4; V: TRBV27; size: few; D: .; CDR3: CASSPEARRNEKLFF; DNA: TGTGCCAGCAGTCCAGAGGCACGGCGTAATGAAAAACTGTTTTTT
J: TRBJ2-3; V: TRBV19; size: once; D: TRBD1; CDR3: CASSFSPGTGDPDTQYF; DNA: TGTGCCAGTAGTTTTTCTCCCGGGACAGGGGACCCAGATACGCAGTATTTT
J: TRBJ2-1; V: TRBV19; size: few; D: TRBD2; CDR3: CASSILAGGSNEQFF; DNA: TGTGCCAGTAGTATATTAGCGGGAGGGAGCAATGAGCAGTTCTTC
J: TRBJ2-6; V: TRBV28; size: few; D: TRBD2; CDR3: CASSPALAGVLSGANVLTF; DNA: TGTGCCAGCAGTCCGGCACTAGCGGGAGTTCTCTCTGGGGCCAACGTCCTGACTTTC
J: TRBJ1-2; V: TRBV7-6; size: .; D: .; CDR3: CASSLDGGGWYGYTF; DNA: TGTGCCAGCAGCTTAGACGGGGGGGGCTGGTATGGCTACACCTTC
J: TRBJ2-1; V: TRBV7-8; size: few; D: .; CDR3: CASSSRARRDEQFF; DNA: TGTGCCAGCAGTTCGAGAGCCCGGCGGGATGAGCAGTTCTTC
J: TRBJ2-7; V: TRBV4-1; size: .; D: TRBD1; CDR3: CASSQQTGPTEQYF; DNA: TGCGCCAGCAGCCAGCAGACAGGGCCGACGGAGCAGTACTTC
J: TRBJ2-3; V: TRBV24-1; size: .; D: .; CDR3: CATSVAGAQGTQYF; DNA: TGTGCCACCAGTGTTGCCGGAGCTCAGGGTACGCAGTATTTT
J: TRBJ1-1; V: TRBV6-5; size: .; D: TRBD1; CDR3: CASIRTGMDVVAFF; DNA: TGTGCCAGCATCCGGACAGGGATGGATGTGGTAGCTTTCTTT
J: TRBJ2-1; V: TRBV5-1; size: .; D: .; CDR3: CASRSANSYNEQFF; DNA: TGCGCCAGCAGGAGCGCCAACTCCTACAATGAGCAGTTCTTC
J: TRBJ1-2; V: TRBV6-6; size: .; D: .; CDR3: CASSYSDRRANYGYTF; DNA: TGTGCCAGCAGTTACTCCGACAGGCGCGCTAACTATGGCTACACCTTC
J: TRBJ2-1; V: TRBV5-4; size: .; D: TRBD2; CDR3: CASSLAGAGGYNEQFF; DNA: TGTGCCAGCAGCTTGGCCGGTGCGGGGGGATATAATGAGCAGTTCTTC
J: TRBJ1-1; V: TRBV7-7; size: few; D: TRBD1; CDR3: CASSQGTDTEAFF; DNA: TGTGCTAGCAGCCAAGGGACAGACACTGAAGCTTTCTTT
J: TRBJ2-7; V: TRBV6-5; size: .; D: .; CDR3: CASSYRGSEQYF; DNA: TGTGCCAGCAGTTACAGAGGGTCTGAGCAGTACTTC
J: TRBJ2-7; V: TRBV11-3; size: .; D: TRBD1; CDR3: CASSLLGQGARYEQYF; DNA: TGTGCCAGCAGCTTACTTGGACAGGGGGCAAGGTACGAGCAGTACTTC
J: TRBJ1-2; V: TRBV5-4; size: .; D: TRBD1; CDR3: CASSLDGTVYGYTF; DNA: TGTGCCAGCAGCTTGGACGGGACAGTATATGGCTACACCTTC
J: TRBJ1-5; V: TRBV10-3; size: few; D: .; CDR3: CAITEQPNQPQHF; DNA: TGTGCCATCACGGAGCAACCCAATCAGCCCCAGCATTTT
J: TRBJ1-4; V: TRBV6-1; size: .; D: .; CDR3: CASSEVPAGEKLFF; DNA: TGTGCCAGCAGTGAAGTGCCAGCGGGTGAAAAACTGTTTTTT
J: TRBJ2-5; V: TRBV9; size: .; D: .; CDR3: CASSEHPTETQYF; DNA: TGTGCCAGCAGCGAGCACCCCACGGAGACCCAGTACTTC
J: TRBJ1-1; V: TRBV11-2; size: .; D: TRBD1; CDR3: CASSSGGDSMNTEAFF; DNA: TGTGCCAGCAGCTCTGGCGGGGACAGTATGAACACTGAAGCTTTCTTT
J: TRBJ2-7; V: TRBV18; size: .; D: .; CDR3: CASSPNRAPYEQYF; DNA: TGTGCCAGCTCACCTAACAGGGCCCCCTACGAGCAGTACTTC
J: TRBJ2-5; V: TRBV5-1; size: .; D: TRBD2; CDR3: CASKDPSGGAGEETQYF; DNA: TGCGCCAGCAAGGACCCTAGCGGGGGGGCGGGAGAAGAGACCCAGTACTTC
J: TRBJ1-4; V: TRBV2; size: few; D: .; CDR3: CASTSNEKLFF; DNA: TGTGCCAGCACCAGTAATGAAAAACTGTTTTTT
J: TRBJ2-7; V: TRBV9; size: once; D: .; CDR3: CASSVEGTGSTYEQYF; DNA: TGTGCCAGCAGCGTAGAGGGGACTGGAAGTACCTACGAGCAGTACTTC
J: TRBJ1-1; V: TRBV7-3; size: .; D: TRBD1; CDR3: CASSLQGGNTEAFF; DNA: TGTGCCAGCAGCTTACAGGGGGGGAACACTGAAGCTTTCTTT
J: TRBJ1-2; V: TRBV14; size: .; D: .; CDR3: CASRPDSHWGYTF; DNA: TGTGCCAGCAGACCGGACAGCCACTGGGGCTACACCTTC
J: TRBJ1-5; V: TRBV7-9; size: .; D: TRBD1; CDR3: CASSIGQGAYQPQHF; DNA: TGTGCCAGCAGCATCGGACAGGGGGCTTATCAGCCCCAGCATTTT
J: TRBJ2-3; V: TRBV27; size: few; D: .; CDR3: CASNLGGIQSPQYF; DNA: TGTGCCAGCAATTTAGGGGGGATTCAAAGTCCGCAGTATTTT
J: TRBJ2-5; V: TRBV2; size: few; D: TRBD2; CDR3: CASSLSGRAGETQYF; DNA: TGTGCCAGCAGTCTTAGCGGGAGGGCCGGGGAGACCCAGTACTTC